A single sample gave rise to the 28 T cell receptor beta chains below, sequenced in a study of T cell responses to AZD1222 COVID-19 vaccine. Produced via immunoSEQ multiplex PCR; TCRdb's table is partial and in-frame only. The sample consists of approximately 150,000 clones, approximately 94% of them appearing once. Sequences were derived from peripheral blood, sampled on day 0 of AZD1222 vaccination. These receptors all stem from an adult in good health.

This clone was counted only a few times. The chain joins TRBV15 to TRBJ1-6; 7 bases line up with TRBD1. The V gene's germline CDR1 is LNHNV and CDR2 YYDKDF (reference sequence). The CDR3 runs to 15 residues. V was clipped by 5 bases and J by 9 bases; unmatched bases: 10. The CDR3 spells CATSPGRGPPSPLHF. The CDR3 region has the DNA TGTGCCACCAGCCCTGGAAGGGGGCCTCCTTCACCCCTCCACTTT.

The J gene is TRBJ2-7, the V gene TRBV7-2; D unresolved. Trimming removed 5 bases from V and 9 bases from J, with 17 bases in between. Germline V gene sequence: CDR1 SGHTA, CDR2 FQGNSA. This CDR3 comprises 13 residues. CDR3 residues: CASSPNLGGGQYF. The CDR3 bases are TGTGCCAGCAGCCCAAATCTAGGTGGTGGGCAGTACTTC.

The gene calls are TRBV12-5 and TRBJ2-5; D is possibly TRBD2 (6 bases). Trimming pared 1 base from V and 14 bases from J, leaving 14 bases between. Germline V gene lookup returns CDR1 LGHNT and CDR2 FRNRAP. The CDR3 is 12 amino acids. As DNA, the CDR3 is TGTGCTAGTGGTTTGGGACTAGACATTCGATACTTC. This translates into CASGLGLDIRYF. The entire variable domain, with the rest obtained from reference TRBV12-5 and TRBJ2-5, is as follows: DARVTQTPRHKVTEMGQEVTMRCQPILGHNTVFWYRQTMMQGLELLAYFRNRAPLDDSGMPKDRFSAEMPDATLATLKIQPSEPRDSAVYFCASGLGLDIRYFGPGTRLLVL.

The chain has TRBV6-5 and TRBJ2-3; D is undetermined. The CDR3 runs 13 residues. From germline, CDR1 is MNHEY and CDR2 SVGAGI. Trimming removed 2 bases from V and 1 base from J, with 4 bases in between. The CDR3 loop is CASSYGGTDTQYF. In nucleotides, the CDR3 is TGTGCCAGCAGTTACGGCGGCACAGATACGCAGTATTTT.

This chain uses TRBV4-3 with TRBJ2-3; 10 bases match TRBD2. CDR1 and CDR2 (germline): LGHNA, YSLEER. V gave up 4 bases and J gave up 2 bases; unmatched junction bases: 3. The CDR3 has 15 amino acids. The CDR3 DNA follows: TGCGCCAGCAGCCTAACTAGCGGGAACACAGATACGCAGTATTTT. The encoded protein is CASSLTSGNTDTQYF.

J is TRBJ1-5 and V is TRBV3-1 (or the pseudogene TRBV3-2); D is unclear. The V end lost 1 base, the J end lost 6 bases, and 16 bases lay between the germline ends. Germline CDR1 reads LGHDT; CDR2 reads YNNKEL (reference sequence). The CDR3 extends over 16 amino acids. CDR3 protein: CASSQVCSGYAQPQHF. For the CDR3, the DNA is TGTGCCAGCAGCCAAGTATGCAGCGGGTACGCTCAGCCCCAGCATTTT.

The chain carries TRBV7-8 and TRBJ1-5, with 7 bases that match TRBD1. There are 13 residues in the CDR3. Germline CDR1 SGHVS, CDR2 FQNEAQ. Losses at the gene ends were 5 bases for V and 5 bases for J; bases not matched to a gene: 3. CDR3 sequence: CASSRDSDQPQHF. The DNA of the CDR3 is TGTGCCAGCAGCCGGGACAGTGATCAGCCCCAGCATTTT. Together with reference TRBV7-8 and TRBJ1-5, the CDR3 gives the full variable domain: GAGVSQSPRYKVAKRGQDVALRCDPISGHVSLFWYQQALGQGPEFLTYFQNEAQLDKSGLPSDRFFAERPEGSVSTLKIQRTQQEDSAVYLCASSRDSDQPQHFGDGTRLSIL.

The chain combines TRBV7-9 with TRBJ2-5; D possibly uses TRBD1 or TRBD2 (5 bases each). Germline-derived CDR1 and CDR2 are SEHNR and FQNEAQ (reference sequence). V lost 4 bases and J lost 5, with 14 bases in between. This CDR3 has 14 amino acids. In DNA, the CDR3 is TGTGCCAGCAGCTCACCCGAGGGGTTCGAGACCCAGTACTTC. Protein product: CASSSPEGFETQYF.

The CDR3 DNA reads TGTGCCAGCAGGTATCGGGGGAACTACAATGAGCAGTTCTTC. Protein product: CASRYRGNYNEQFF. The rearrangement links TRBV7-9 to TRBJ2-1; a weak D match, TRBD2 (6 bases). Trimming shortened V by 6 bases and J by 3 bases, and 12 bases separated the two germline ends. Germline V gene lookup returns CDR1 SEHNR and CDR2 FQNEAQ (reference sequence). The CDR3 loop spans 14 amino acids.

The table lists this clone with a count of one. V usage is TRBV6-2 or TRBV6-3 and J usage is TRBJ1-1, with D perhaps TRBD1 (6 bases). The ends were cut back, 6 bases at V and 3 bases at J, with 14 bases in the middle. The CDR3 has 14 amino acids. CDR1 is MNHEY, CDR2 SVGEGT, per germline. The DNA of the CDR3 is TGTGCCAGCAGCAACCAGGGGCAAGACACTGAAGCTTTCTTT. This translates into CASSNQGQDTEAFF.

This clone was recorded only once. V usage is TRBV5-1 and J usage is TRBJ2-1; 8 bases are shared with TRBD2. The germline gives CDR1 SGHRS, CDR2 YFSETQ. Unmatched junction bases numbered 10, after V lost 4 bases and J lost 4 bases. This CDR3 comprises 16 residues. The CDR3, as DNA: TGCGCCAGCAGCGGGGAAGCGGGGGAGAATTACAATGAGCAGTTCTTC. Translated, it gives CASSGEAGENYNEQFF.

The rearrangement joins TRBV7-9 to TRBJ2-1; D ambiguous. This CDR3 spans 12 amino acids. The V gene lost 5 bases and the J gene lost 9 bases, with 11 bases spanning the gap. The germline V gene encodes CDR1 SEHNR and CDR2 FQNEAQ (reference sequence). The CDR3 DNA follows: TGTGCCAGCAGCCCCGAGTTCGGTGAGCAGTTCTTC. It encodes CASSPEFGEQFF.

J is TRBJ1-1 and V is TRBV18, with D tentatively TRBD1 (6 bases). The germline gives CDR1 KGHSH, CDR2 LQKENI. Trimming pared 3 bases from V and 3 bases from J, leaving 17 bases between. This CDR3 has 16 residues. The CDR3 is CASSPSTGRGDTEAFF. The CDR3 bases are TGTGCCAGCTCACCTAGTACAGGGCGGGGAGACACTGAAGCTTTCTTT. The whole variable domain, filled in from reference TRBV18 and TRBJ1-1, reads NAGVMQNPRHLVRRRGQEARLRCSPMKGHSHVYWYRQLPEEGLKFMVYLQKENIIDESGMPKERFSAEFPKEGPSILRIQQVVRGDSAAYFCASSPSTGRGDTEAFFGQGTRLTVV.

This clone was seen a handful of times. The chain is built from TRBV29-1 and TRBJ2-5; D may correspond to TRBD1 or TRBD2 (6 bases each). The CDR3 has 16 residues. Per germline, CDR1 SQVTM and CDR2 ANQGSEA. Trimming took 7 bases from V and 3 from J, leaving 24 bases between them. CDR3 sequence (DNA): TGCAGCGCCGTCCGGGGGCTGCCGCGGGGAAAAGAGACCCAGTACTTC. Its protein product is CSAVRGLPRGKETQYF. The full variable domain, with the rest looked up from reference TRBV29-1 and TRBJ2-5, is SAVISQKPSRDICQRGTSLTIQCQVDSQVTMMFWYRQQPGQSLTLIATANQGSEATYESGFVIDKFPISRPNLTFSTLTVSNMSPEDSSIYLCSAVRGLPRGKETQYFGPGTRLLVL.

The chain recombines TRBV30 with TRBJ1-1; TRBD1 matches 8 bases. CDR3 length: 14 amino acids. After removal of 1 base from V and 1 base from J, the junction contained 2 bases not matched to a gene. Germline V gene lookup returns CDR1 GTSNPN and CDR2 SVGIG (reference sequence). Here the CDR3 reads CAWSGQGRNTEAFF. For the CDR3, the DNA is TGTGCCTGGAGTGGACAGGGGAGGAACACTGAAGCTTTCTTT.

The V gene is TRBV7-2, the J gene TRBJ1-2, with TRBD1 matching over 8 bases. This CDR3 spans 15 amino acids. The V gene end was trimmed by 3 bases and the J gene end by 0 bases; junction bases not matched to a gene: 3. Germline CDR1 reads SGHTA; CDR2 reads FQGNSA. CDR3 amino acids: CASSFRTGTNYGYTF. Here the CDR3 DNA reads TGTGCCAGCAGCTTTCGGACAGGGACTAACTATGGCTACACCTTC.

This chain uses TRBV27 with TRBJ2-2; a weak D match, TRBD1 (5 bases). Between the trimmed V and J ends, which lost 2 bases and 7 bases, there was a span of 11 bases. CDR3 size: 14 residues. Germline CDR1 and CDR2: MNHEY and SMNVEV (reference sequence). CDR3 in DNA: TGTGCCAGCAGTTTAAGTGACAGTAACGGGGAGCTGTTTTTT. Amino acids: CASSLSDSNGELFF.

This rearrangement joins TRBV30 to TRBJ1-3; 11 nucleotides match TRBD1. The germline V gene encodes CDR1 GTSNPN and CDR2 SVGIG (reference sequence). This CDR3 is 18 amino acids long. J lost 0 bases, V lost 5 bases, and 12 bases had no gene match. CDR3 protein: CAWCPRAGTGGSGNTIYF. As DNA, the CDR3 is TGTGCCTGGTGCCCCCGTGCCGGGACAGGGGGCTCTGGAAACACCATATATTTT.

This chain uses TRBV27 with TRBJ2-3; 12 nucleotides align to TRBD2. CDR1 is MNHEY, CDR2 SMNVEV, per germline (reference sequence). The length of the CDR3 is 16 residues. V lost 2 bases, J lost 3 bases, and 3 bases stayed unmatched. The CDR3 DNA reads TGTGCCAGCAGTTTAGTGCTAGCGGGAGGGACAGATACGCAGTATTTT. Protein sequence: CASSLVLAGGTDTQYF.

This rearrangement joins TRBV19 to TRBJ1-5; D might be TRBD1 (5 bases). CDR1 and CDR2 (germline): LNHDA, SQIVND (reference sequence). The V end lost 7 bases, the J end lost 0 bases, and 13 bases lay between the germline ends. The length of the CDR3 is 15 residues. The CDR3 DNA sequence: TGTGCCAGTAACAGAGGGGTTGATAGCAATCAGCCCCAGCATTTT. It specifies CASNRGVDSNQPQHF. The full variable domain, its missing parts supplied by reference TRBV19 and TRBJ1-5, is DGGITQSPKYLFRKEGQNVTLSCEQNLNHDAMYWYRQDPGQGLRLIYYSQIVNDFQKGDIAEGYSVSREKKESFPLTVTSAQKNPTAFYLCASNRGVDSNQPQHFGDGTRLSIL.

The chain carries TRBV27 and TRBJ2-7; a possible D gene is TRBD2 (6 bases). V was clipped by 5 bases and J by 7 bases, with 18 bases between them. Looked up from germline, CDR1 is MNHEY and CDR2 is SMNVEV (reference sequence). The CDR3 loop spans 14 amino acids. The DNA of the CDR3 is TGTGCCAGCAGTGACGTACAGGTGGGAGGAGAGCAGTACTTC. Encoded protein: CASSDVQVGGEQYF.

The V call is TRBV6-5, the J call TRBJ2-1; D possibly matches TRBD1 or TRBD2 (5 bases each). Per the germline V gene, CDR1 is MNHEY and CDR2 is SVGAGI. There are 15 residues in the CDR3. Trimming cost V 7 bases and J 3 bases, with 16 bases left between them. This chain's CDR3 is CASTRGAGDYNEQFF. The CDR3 coding sequence is TGTGCCAGCACCCGGGGCGCGGGTGACTACAATGAGCAGTTCTTC.

The V call is TRBV4-1, the J call TRBJ2-2; 14 nucleotides match TRBD2. V gave up 4 bases and J gave up 7 bases; unmatched junction bases: 8. The CDR3 runs 17 residues. The germline V gene encodes CDR1 MGHRA and CDR2 YSYEKL. CDR3 nucleotides: TGCGCCAGCAGCCCCCCGACTAGCGGGGGGGCCGACGGGGAGCTGTTTTTT. It is translated as CASSPPTSGGADGELFF.

The chain employs TRBV4-2 and TRBJ2-7; weak D call: TRBD2 (6 bases). With 1 base removed from V and 9 bases from J, the gap between germline ends came to 22 bases. This CDR3 spans 16 amino acids. Germline CDR1 is LGHNA and CDR2 is YNFKEQ. Here the CDR3 DNA reads TGTGCCAGCAGCCAAGTCGGGGAGGAAACCCCTACGGGGCAGTACTTC. Protein product: CASSQVGEETPTGQYF.

This sequence joins TRBV3-1 (or the pseudogene TRBV3-2) and TRBJ1-6; maybe TRBD1 (5 bases). Trimming removed 3 bases from V and 9 bases from J, with 15 bases in between. Germline V gives CDR1 LGHDT, CDR2 YNNKEL (reference sequence). The CDR3 is 15 residues long. CDR3 in amino acids: CASSHLPREGSPLHF. DNA for the CDR3: TGTGCCAGCAGCCATTTACCCAGGGAGGGTTCACCCCTCCACTTT.

The V gene is TRBV15, the J gene TRBJ1-5, with 10 nucleotides matching TRBD1. Germline V gives CDR1 LNHNV, CDR2 YYDKDF (reference sequence). The CDR3 has 21 residues. Trimming at V came to 0 bases and at J to 1 base, leaving 15 bases not matched to a gene. The CDR3 spells CATSRDLRGTGEGQSNQPQHF. The CDR3 DNA is TGTGCCACCAGCAGAGACCTACGCGGGACAGGGGAAGGGCAGAGCAATCAGCCCCAGCATTTT.

The V call is TRBV7-6, the J call TRBJ2-5; 10 bases are shared with TRBD2. Trimming took 5 bases from V and 5 from J; bases not matched to a gene: 5. This CDR3 contains 14 residues. CDR1 and CDR2 (germline): SGHVS, FNYEAQ. CDR3 amino acids: CASSRGLAVETQYF. CDR3 in DNA: TGTGCCAGCAGCAGAGGACTAGCGGTTGAGACCCAGTACTTC.

J is TRBJ1-5 and V is TRBV5-5; D may be TRBD1 (5 bases). The CDR3 totals 14 residues. CDR1 and CDR2 from the germline V gene are SGHKS and YYEKEE (reference sequence). The V and J ends lost 4 bases and 8 bases respectively, with 16 bases between them. The CDR3 bases are TGTGCCAGCAGCCCCGGAGGGGCCGTGGAGCCCCAGCATTTT. Encoded protein: CASSPGGAVEPQHF.